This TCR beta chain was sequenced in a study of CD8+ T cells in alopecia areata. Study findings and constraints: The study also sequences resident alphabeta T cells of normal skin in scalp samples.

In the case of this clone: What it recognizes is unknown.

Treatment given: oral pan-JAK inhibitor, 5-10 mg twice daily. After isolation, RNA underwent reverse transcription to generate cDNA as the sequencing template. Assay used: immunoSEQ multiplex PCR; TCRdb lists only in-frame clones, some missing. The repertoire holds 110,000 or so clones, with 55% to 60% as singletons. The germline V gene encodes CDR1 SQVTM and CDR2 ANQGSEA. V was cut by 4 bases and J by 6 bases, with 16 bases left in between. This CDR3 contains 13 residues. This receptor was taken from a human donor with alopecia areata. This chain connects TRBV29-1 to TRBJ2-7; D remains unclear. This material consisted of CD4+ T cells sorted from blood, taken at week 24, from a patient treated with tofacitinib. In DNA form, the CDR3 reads TGCAGCGTTGTACTTCCCCTAAAAAGCGAGCAGTACTTC. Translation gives CSVVLPLKSEQYF.